What follows are 27 T cell receptor beta chains derived from one specimen sequenced in a study of cytomegalovirus exposure and HLA in healthy donors. Vbeta (60) and Jbeta (13) primers were used in the PCR. Some clones are missing from TCRdb's copy, which holds only in-frame ones; the method was immunoSEQ multiplex PCR. The sample carries 200,000 to 300,000 clones, around 84% recorded once. The specimen sequenced was PBMCs. Source of these receptors: a girl aged 2-9 years in good health and CMV-seronegative.

This chain joins TRBV27 and TRBJ2-1; D is possibly TRBD2 (6 bases). The germline CDR1 and CDR2 sequences are MNHEY and SMNVEV (reference sequence). V shed 6 bases and J shed 8 bases, with 17 bases lying between them. The length of the CDR3 is 14 residues. CDR3 DNA sequence: TGTGCCAGCAGAGGTTCTCGCGGGGCCCATGAGCAGTTCTTC. Encoded protein: CASRGSRGAHEQFF.

The chain has TRBV5-1 and TRBJ2-3; TRBD2 aligns across 9 bases. J gave up 6 bases and V 3 bases, and 8 bases lay outside the gene matches. This CDR3 comprises 15 residues. CDR1 is SGHRS, CDR2 YFSETQ, per germline. DNA of the CDR3: TGCGCCAGCAGCTACTTAGCGGGGGAGGGGGATACGCAGTATTTT. It codes for CASSYLAGEGDTQYF.

The chain combines TRBV5-6 with TRBJ1-3; TRBD1 is a possible D gene (5 bases). This CDR3 region has 15 residues. V lost 3 bases to trimming and J lost 10 bases, with 20 bases between them. Per germline, CDR1 SGHDT and CDR2 YYEEEE. In DNA form, the CDR3 reads TGTGCCAGCAGCTGGAGGGGCCGACAGAGTCGAACCATATATTTT. Its translation: CASSWRGRQSRTIYF.

V gene TRBV7-9 combines with J gene TRBJ2-5, with D unresolved. In germline, CDR1 is SEHNR, CDR2 FQNEAQ (reference sequence). Trimming took off 5 bases at V and 1 base at J, with 8 bases between the two ends. CDR3 length: 13 residues. The DNA of the CDR3 is TGTGCCAGCAGCGGTTCGAGCCAAGAGACCCAGTACTTC. Protein product: CASSGSSQETQYF. The variable domain in full, completed from reference TRBV7-9 and TRBJ2-5, reads DTGVSQNPRHKITKRGQNVTFRCDPISEHNRLYWYRQTLGQGPEFLTYFQNEAQLEKSRLLSDRFSAERPKGSFSTLEIQRTEQGDSAMYLCASSGSSQETQYFGPGTRLLVL.

V is TRBV7-9 and J is TRBJ2-7, with 7 bases identical to TRBD1. The germline gives CDR1 SEHNR, CDR2 FQNEAQ (reference sequence). Unmatched junction bases numbered 10, after V lost 1 base and J lost 4 bases. The length of the CDR3 is 16 residues. The DNA for the CDR3 is TGTGCCAGCAGCTTAGTAGACGACAGGGAAGGTTACGAGCAGTACTTC. Its protein product is CASSLVDDREGYEQYF.

V gene TRBV5-4 combines with J gene TRBJ1-2; D gene ambiguous. CDR3 length equals 13 residues. The germline gives CDR1 SGHNT, CDR2 YYREEE (reference sequence). V lost 2 bases and J lost 7, with 12 bases in between. As DNA, the CDR3 is TGTGCCAGCAGCTTTAGTGTGTCTAGTGGCTACACCTTC. Translation: CASSFSVSSGYTF.

The chain is built from TRBV10-2 and TRBJ1-3; maybe TRBD1 (6 bases). V was cut by 7 bases and J by 0 bases, with 13 bases left in between. The germline V gene has CDR1 WSHSY and CDR2 SAAADI. The CDR3 sequence is 15 residues long. This chain's CDR3 is CASIMDSSSGNTIYF. The CDR3 coding sequence is TGCGCCAGCATCATGGACAGTTCCTCTGGAAACACCATATATTTT.

The rearrangement joins TRBV7-9 to TRBJ2-6, with D perhaps TRBD2 (6 bases). The CDR3 totals 17 residues. The germline CDR1 and CDR2 sequences are SEHNR and FQNEAQ (reference sequence). Between the trimmed V and J ends, which lost 0 bases and 0 bases, there was a span of 9 bases. Written as DNA, the CDR3 is TGTGCCAGCAGCTTAGCGCGGGGCAACTCTGGGGCCAACGTCCTGACTTTC. Protein: CASSLARGNSGANVLTF.

The gene calls are TRBV15 and TRBJ1-3; 8 bases map to TRBD1. CDR3 length: 14 amino acids. The germline CDR1 and CDR2 sequences are LNHNV and YYDKDF (reference sequence). Trimming at V came to 8 bases and at J to 0 bases, leaving 3 bases not matched to a gene. The CDR3 DNA sequence: TGTGCCACCGAACAGGGGGACTCTGGAAACACCATATATTTT. Protein: CATEQGDSGNTIYF. The whole variable domain, filled in from reference TRBV15 and TRBJ1-3, reads DAMVIQNPRYQVTQFGKPVTLSCSQTLNHNVMYWYQQKSSQAPKLLFHYYDKDFNNEADTPDNFQSRRPNTSFCFLDIRSPGLGDTAMYLCATEQGDSGNTIYFGEGSWLTVV.

This clone was seen a single time. The gene calls are TRBV7-3 and TRBJ1-6, with 7 bases aligning to TRBD1. The CDR3 covers 15 residues. Germline V gene data show CDR1 as SGHTA and CDR2 as FQGTGA. Germline trimming cut 2 bases from V and 10 bases from J; bases unmatched to any gene: 8. CDR3 in amino acids: CASSLGAGGKSPLHF. Here the CDR3 DNA reads TGTGCCAGCAGCTTAGGGGCAGGGGGAAAGTCACCCCTCCACTTT. The entire variable domain, with the rest obtained from reference TRBV7-3 and TRBJ1-6, is as follows: GAGVSQTPSNKVTEKGKYVELRCDPISGHTALYWYRQSLGQGPEFLIYFQGTGAADDSGLPNDRFFAVRPEGSVSTLKIQRTERGDSAVYLCASSLGAGGKSPLHFGNGTRLTVT.

The gene calls are TRBV18 and TRBJ2-7, with TRBD1 as a possible D gene (6 bases). Germline-derived CDR1 and CDR2 are KGHSH and LQKENI. V lost 3 bases, J lost 2 bases, and 14 bases lay in between. The CDR3 is 15 residues long. CDR3 DNA sequence: TGTGCCAGCTCACCTCGCCGGGACACCACCTACGAGCAGTACTTC. Its translation: CASSPRRDTTYEQYF. Drawing the rest from reference TRBV18 and TRBJ2-7, the complete variable domain is NAGVMQNPRHLVRRRGQEARLRCSPMKGHSHVYWYRQLPEEGLKFMVYLQKENIIDESGMPKERFSAEFPKEGPSILRIQQVVRGDSAAYFCASSPRRDTTYEQYFGPGTRLTVT.

There are a few counts of this clone. This sequence joins TRBV5-1 and TRBJ2-3; D is perhaps TRBD2 (6 bases). This CDR3 has 15 amino acids. Germline V CDR1 and CDR2: SGHRS, YFSETQ. V lost 4 bases and J 2 bases, leaving 14 bases between the germline ends. Here the CDR3 reads CASSLTSQHTDTQYF. For the CDR3, the DNA is TGCGCCAGCAGCCTGACTAGTCAGCACACAGATACGCAGTATTTT.

The chain couples TRBV7-2 to TRBJ2-7; D possibly corresponds to TRBD2 (6 bases). V was trimmed by 5 bases and J by 4 bases, leaving 15 bases between them. The CDR3 spans 14 residues. CDR1 is SGHTA, CDR2 FQGNSA, per germline. The CDR3 is CASSPRGTQYEQYF. The CDR3 DNA follows: TGTGCCAGCAGCCCCCGGGGGACCCAGTACGAGCAGTACTTC.

The chain has TRBV4-1 and TRBJ1-6; 10 bases agree with TRBD1. Trimming took 1 base from V and 10 from J; bases not matched to a gene: 4. This CDR3 spans 15 amino acids. CDR1 is MGHRA, CDR2 YSYEKL, per germline. CDR3 region: CASSQAGTGESPLHF. CDR3 in DNA: TGCGCCAGCAGCCAAGCCGGGACAGGGGAATCACCCCTCCACTTT.

The V call is TRBV5-1, the J call TRBJ2-5; 7 nucleotides line up with TRBD2. The CDR3 is 15 amino acids. After removal of 4 bases from V and 2 bases from J, the junction contained 8 bases not matched to a gene. Looked up from germline, CDR1 is SGHRS and CDR2 is YFSETQ. The CDR3 coding sequence is TGCGCCAGCAGCATCCTAGCGGAAAGACAAGAGACCCAGTACTTC. This translates into CASSILAERQETQYF.

This clone was seen just once. The chain joins TRBV6-1 to TRBJ1-1; D gene uncertain. The CDR3 contains 14 residues. The V gene's germline CDR1 is MNHNS and CDR2 SASEGT. V gave up 5 bases and J gave up 0 bases, with 10 bases separating them. CDR3 nucleotides: TGTGCCAGCAGTCCGAACAGTGTGAACACTGAAGCTTTCTTT. Amino acid sequence: CASSPNSVNTEAFF.

This clone was seen only once. One end of the junction does not line up with germline, which may come from a read error. The gene calls are TRBV7-9 and TRBJ2-1; tentatively, D is TRBD2 (6 bases). CDR3 length equals 16 residues. Germline V gene lookup returns CDR1 SEHNR and CDR2 FQNEAQ (reference sequence). The CDR3 spells CSSSLRERVLSNEQFF. Written as DNA, the CDR3 is TGTTCCAGCAGCTTACGGGAGCGGGTCCTCTCCAATGAGCAGTTCTTC.

V gene TRBV11-2 combines with J gene TRBJ1-4; 7 bases agree with TRBD1. This CDR3 contains 19 residues. V trimming: 3 bases; J trimming: 5 bases; junction bases outside the gene matches: 18. The V gene's germline CDR1 is SGHAT and CDR2 FQNNGV. The DNA of the CDR3 is TGTGCCAGCAGCTTTCTCATCGTCCCGGGACAGTACGGGAATGAAAAACTGTTTTTT. Encoded protein: CASSFLIVPGQYGNEKLFF.

In nucleotides, the CDR3 is TGTGCCAGCAGCCGCGGGGATTTAGAGACCCAGTACTTC. Amino acid sequence: CASSRGDLETQYF. This chain uses TRBV7-7 with TRBJ2-5; D may be TRBD2 (6 bases). Looked up from germline, CDR1 is SSHAT and CDR2 is FNYEAQ (reference sequence). The CDR3 totals 13 residues. The V end lost 5 bases, the J end lost 4 bases, and 11 bases lay between the germline ends.

The chain joins TRBV4-1 to TRBJ2-3; 7 bases are a match to TRBD2. Germline V CDR1 and CDR2: MGHRA, YSYEKL. The CDR3 runs to 16 residues. V lost 0 bases to trimming and J lost 5 bases; unmatched junction nucleotides: 8. CDR3 coding DNA: TGCGCCAGCAGCCAAGATAGACTAGCTGAGGTAGATACGCAGTATTTT. This sequence encodes CASSQDRLAEVDTQYF.

This clone has just one count. The chain recombines TRBV6-1 with TRBJ1-2; TRBD1 matches at 8 bases. The CDR3 covers 13 residues. Germline assignment: CDR1 MNHNS and CDR2 SASEGT. Trimming cost V 8 bases and J 3 bases; bases outside gene matches: 5. CDR3 in DNA: TGTGCCAGCCAAGGGACAGGACACTATGGCTACACCTTC. It translates to CASQGTGHYGYTF.

The chain couples TRBV5-6 to TRBJ2-3, with D maybe TRBD2 (6 bases). Germline V gene lookup returns CDR1 SGHDT and CDR2 YYEEEE. The CDR3 totals 16 residues. V was shortened by 4 bases and J by 4 bases, with 19 bases between the two germline ends. CDR3 sequence: CASSRKDGGISDTQYF. DNA for the CDR3: TGTGCCAGCAGCCGCAAGGACGGCGGGATATCAGATACGCAGTATTTT.

On this clone itself: Since no conserved phenylalanine or tryptophan closes the CDR3, a read error is the likely cause. The V and J genes are TRBV2 and TRBJ1-2; 7 bases are a match to TRBD1. J lost 4 bases, V lost 1 base, and 9 bases had no gene match. In germline, CDR1 is SNHLY, CDR2 FYNNEI. The CDR3 has 16 amino acids. The CDR3 spells CASSEEGFGTVYGYTS. For the CDR3, the DNA is TGTGCCAGCAGTGAAGAAGGTTTCGGGACAGTCTATGGCTACACCTCC.

This sequence joins TRBV6-5 and TRBJ1-1, with no clear D. The CDR3 covers 13 residues. Germline values: CDR1 MNHEY, CDR2 SVGAGI. The ends were cut back, 4 bases at V and 0 bases at J, with 6 bases in the middle. The CDR3 coding sequence is TGTGCCAGCAGTTCTAACTTGAACACTGAAGCTTTCTTT. This translates into CASSSNLNTEAFF.

This clone was seen a handful of times. The chain couples TRBV5-1 to TRBJ2-7; D perhaps matches TRBD1 (6 bases). The CDR3 spans 13 residues. The germline gives CDR1 SGHRS, CDR2 YFSETQ. Trimming took 5 bases from V and 0 from J, leaving 9 bases between them. CDR3 DNA sequence: TGCGCCAGCAGTGAAGGGGGCTCCTACGAGCAGTACTTC. Translated, it gives CASSEGGSYEQYF.

The chain uses TRBV5-7 and TRBJ1-1; TRBD1 aligns across 7 bases. TRBV5-7 is an ORF, and what it does is uncertain. V gave up 4 bases and J gave up 3 bases; unmatched junction bases: 3. This CDR3 spans 13 amino acids. The CDR3 spells CASSLGQDTEAFF. DNA of the CDR3: TGTGCCAGCAGCCTAGGACAGGACACTGAAGCTTTCTTT.

J is TRBJ2-1 and V is TRBV30; 8 bases agree with TRBD1. In germline, CDR1 is GTSNPN, CDR2 SVGIG (reference sequence). The CDR3 loop spans 15 amino acids. J gave up 9 bases and V 3 bases, and 13 bases lay outside the gene matches. CDR3 bases: TGTGCCTGGAGCCCTGCCAGGGGGCCCGGGGGTGAGCAGTTCTTC. It specifies CAWSPARGPGGEQFF.